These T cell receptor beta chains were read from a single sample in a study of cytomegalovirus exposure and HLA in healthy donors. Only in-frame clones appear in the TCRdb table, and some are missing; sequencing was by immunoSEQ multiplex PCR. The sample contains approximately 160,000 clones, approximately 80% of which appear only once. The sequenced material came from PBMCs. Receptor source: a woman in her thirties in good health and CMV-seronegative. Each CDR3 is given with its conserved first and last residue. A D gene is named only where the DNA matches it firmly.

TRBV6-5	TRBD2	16	CASSSRTSGISYEQYF
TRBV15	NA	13	CATSPEDQGKLFF
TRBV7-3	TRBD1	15	CASSADRGGGNTIYF
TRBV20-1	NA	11	CSAGPGGEQYF
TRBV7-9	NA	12	CSSSLSPGGAFF
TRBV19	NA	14	CASKENPTNEKLFF
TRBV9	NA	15	CASSPRVVASYEQYF
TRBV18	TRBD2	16	CASSKNLGGTTGELFF
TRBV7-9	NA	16	CSSSPAADSRLGEQYF
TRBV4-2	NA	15	CASSQEGQAKNIQYF
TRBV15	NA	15	CATSRDLEVSYGYTF
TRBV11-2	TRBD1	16	CASSLVQGVIVNEQFF
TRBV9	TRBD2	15	CASSLRTSGSNRQYF
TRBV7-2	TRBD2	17	CASSLAFRLAGLLEQFF
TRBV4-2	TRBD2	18	CASSQDPPMSGSSYEQYF
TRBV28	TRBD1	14	CASSEGQVNTEAFF
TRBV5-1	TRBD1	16	CASSLNWGQGSSPLHF
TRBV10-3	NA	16	CAISAGGRSSYNEQFF
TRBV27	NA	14	CASSFKSNQETQYF
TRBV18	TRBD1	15	CASSPDRGNTGELFF
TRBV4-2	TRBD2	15	CASSEGTSGDNEQFF
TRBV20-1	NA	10	CSAPFNEQFF
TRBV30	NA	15	CAWSVLLDSTDTQYF
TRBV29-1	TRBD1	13	CSVEGSGGGGYTF
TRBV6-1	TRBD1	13	CASSLDRGDGYTF
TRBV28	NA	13	CASNSSPWYEQYF
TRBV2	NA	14	CASSERGQKAKQYF
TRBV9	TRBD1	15	CASPARRGPHTEAFF
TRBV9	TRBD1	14	CASSVDWDRGGYTF
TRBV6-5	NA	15	CASSPQGPNTGELFF
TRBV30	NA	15	CAWSVQAVYNSPLHF
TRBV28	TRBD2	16	CASSQLAGVTPETQYF
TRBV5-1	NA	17	CASSLAGEAEAGETQYF
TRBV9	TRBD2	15	CASSFVAGGTDTQYF
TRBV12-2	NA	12	CASRSLGDEQFF
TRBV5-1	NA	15	CASSLEAYRVYGYTF
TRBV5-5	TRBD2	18	CASSFSYGLAGGRNEQFF
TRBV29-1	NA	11	CSYSQFYGYTF
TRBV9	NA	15	CASSVGGGFNQPQHF
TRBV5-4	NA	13	CASSFTQGHEQYF
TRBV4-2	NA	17	CASSQESQVLNTGELFF
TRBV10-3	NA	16	CAISELNFRVGYGYTF
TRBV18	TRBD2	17	CASSPPGLAGKRDEQYF
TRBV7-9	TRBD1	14	CASSLPQGADEQYF
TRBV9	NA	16	CASSENREGVLTEAFF
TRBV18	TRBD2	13	CASSPVLAGEQFF
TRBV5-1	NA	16	CASSYKEVSSYNEQFF
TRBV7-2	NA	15	CASSLLRGNQETQYF
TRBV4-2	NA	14	CASSPEQGTYGYTF
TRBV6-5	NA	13	CASNMEAKNIQYF
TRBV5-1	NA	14	CASSDQGGNQPQHF
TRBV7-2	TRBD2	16	CASSLGLLAGTDTQYF
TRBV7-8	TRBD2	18	CASSLEGLAGGFTDTQYF
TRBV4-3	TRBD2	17	CASSQFGGLAGSYEQYF
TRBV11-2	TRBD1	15	CASSDRQGTDYEQYF
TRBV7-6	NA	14	CASSLGGGSQPQHF
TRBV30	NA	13	CAWSVQQDTEAFF
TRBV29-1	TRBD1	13	CSVVSGQNYGYTF
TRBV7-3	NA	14	CASSLLGDTDTQYF